The 28 T cell receptor beta chains presented below share a single source sample, sequenced in a study of T cells in Graves' hyperthyroidism and ophthalmopathy. The source material, RNA transcripts, was used to amplify TCR beta CDR3 regions. The HTBI set primed first-round TCR CDR3 RT-PCR. In TCRdb, the multiplex PCR reads were re-called with MiXCR into one record per CDR3 protein. The sample holds around 600,000 distinct CDR3 sequences, approximately 42% seen once. Specimen: peripheral blood or thyroid tissue (not recorded which). Source of these receptors: an adult man with Graves' disease, either hyperthyroidism or ophthalmopathy (not recorded which).

The V gene is TRBV20-1, the J gene TRBJ1-2; 7 bases fit TRBD1. Germline CDR1 and CDR2: DFQATT and SNEGSKA (reference sequence). The CDR3 loop spans 14 amino acids. V gave up 3 bases and J gave up 8 bases; unmatched junction bases: 12. In nucleotides, the CDR3 is TGCAGTGCTAGGGGGGGGACAGTGGTGGACGGCTACACCTTC. The encoded protein is CSARGGTVVDGYTF.

The rearrangement uses TRBV5-1 and TRBJ1-6, with TRBD1 matching over 7 bases. The CDR3 runs to 17 residues. Looked up from germline, CDR1 is SGHRS and CDR2 is YFSETQ. V lost 4 bases to trimming and J lost 9 bases; unmatched junction nucleotides: 16. CDR3 in amino acids: CASSAGQPAPEGSPLHF. CDR3 DNA sequence: TGCGCCAGCAGCGCGGGACAGCCGGCCCCGGAAGGTTCACCCCTCCACTTT.

Comment on this clonotype: The CDR3 carries no conserved terminal phenylalanine or tryptophan, so it likely arises from a read error. No DNA is shown, since the ends of the CDR3 on it are uncertain; the CDR3 is the one TCRdb lists. This chain joins TRBV29-1 and TRBJ1-4. Germline CDR1 and CDR2: SQVTM and ANQGSEA. The CDR3 has 9 amino acids, counting both end residues. CDR3 protein: CSVSATGLV.

The chain combines TRBV29-1 with TRBJ1-1; D is perhaps TRBD1 (5 bases). Germline V CDR1 and CDR2: SQVTM, ANQGSEA. V lost 8 bases and J lost 7, with 14 bases in between. This CDR3 region has 11 residues. The CDR3 sequence: CSLARTYEAFF. Here the CDR3 DNA reads TGCAGCTTAGCGCGGACATATGAAGCTTTCTTT.

This clonotype was recorded many times. V gene TRBV10-3 combines with J gene TRBJ2-5, with 7 bases lining up with TRBD1. There are 16 residues in the CDR3. The germline V gene encodes CDR1 ENHRY and CDR2 SYGVKD. With 3 bases clipped from V and 0 bases from J, the junction kept 7 bases outside the gene matches. The CDR3 is CAISDLWDSNQETQYF. The CDR3 DNA reads TGTGCCATCAGTGATTTGTGGGACAGTAACCAAGAGACCCAGTACTTC.

This clonotype has more than one count but fewer than ten. The chain couples TRBV6-5 to TRBJ2-7; 7 bases are a match to TRBD1. CDR3 size: 15 residues. Trimming took 2 bases from V and 5 from J; bases not matched to a gene: 9. CDR1 and CDR2 from the germline V gene are MNHEY and SVGAGI. The CDR3 DNA is TGTGCCAGCAGTTACACTCGGACAGGACTGAACGAGCAGTACTTC. Amino acid sequence: CASSYTRTGLNEQYF.

Only one count was recorded for this clonotype. The chain carries TRBV2 and TRBJ2-6; no clear D gene. Germline V gives CDR1 SNHLY, CDR2 FYNNEI. This CDR3 has 16 amino acids. Trimming stripped 5 bases from V and 0 bases from J, with 11 bases between. CDR3 residues: CASSLNFRSGANVLTF. The CDR3 nucleotides read TGTGCCAGCAGTTTAAATTTCCGCTCTGGGGCCAACGTCCTGACTTTC.

This sequence joins TRBV5-8 and TRBJ1-1, with D unclear. This CDR3 comprises 14 residues. The V and J ends lost 4 bases and 2 bases respectively, with 12 bases between them. Germline CDR1 and CDR2: SGHTS and YDEGEE. The CDR3 reads CASSGTELNTEAFF. In DNA form, the CDR3 reads TGTGCCAGCAGCGGTACAGAACTTAACACTGAAGCTTTCTTT.

This clonotype occurred once. The chain joins TRBV19 to TRBJ2-7, with a weak D call TRBD1 (7 bases). The V end lost 9 bases, the J end lost 4 bases, and 19 bases lay between the germline ends. Germline-derived CDR1 and CDR2 are LNHDA and SQIVND (reference sequence). This CDR3 contains 14 residues. CDR3 amino acids: CASRGTAGGYEQYF. CDR3 nucleotide sequence: TGTGCCAGCCGCGGGACAGCAGGGGGGTACGAGCAGTACTTC.

Points on this clonotype: A junction end diverges from the germline sequence, so it may reflect a read error. V is TRBV7-3 and J is TRBJ1-3; D might be TRBD1 (5 bases). Per the germline V gene, CDR1 is SGHTA and CDR2 is FQGTGA. This CDR3 region has 12 residues. CDR3 sequence (DNA): TGTGCCAGCAGGGGGCTAGCGCACACCCTATATTTT. It is translated as CASRGLAHTLYF.

The genes are TRBV10-3 and TRBJ1-1; D ambiguous. In germline, CDR1 is ENHRY, CDR2 SYGVKD. V lost 2 bases and J lost 6, with 7 bases in between. CDR3 length: 12 amino acids. The CDR3 reads CAISEGRAEAFF. The DNA of the CDR3 is TGTGCCATCAGTGAGGGTCGGGCTGAAGCTTTCTTT.

The table lists this clonotype with a few counts. The J gene is TRBJ1-1, the V gene TRBV6-5, with no clear D. Germline V CDR1 and CDR2: MNHEY, SVGAGI. V gave up 10 bases and J gave up 0 bases, with 15 bases separating them. The CDR3 has 14 amino acids. The CDR3 reads CATQRTGMNTEAFF. Written as DNA, the CDR3 is TGTGCCACGCAACGGACCGGGATGAACACTGAAGCTTTCTTT.

This clonotype was recorded many times. V gene TRBV29-1 combines with J gene TRBJ2-7, with unresolved D. In germline, CDR1 is SQVTM, CDR2 ANQGSEA. The CDR3 covers 10 residues. The germline V and J ends were trimmed by 7 bases and 7 bases, with 11 bases remaining between them. The DNA for the CDR3 is TGCAGCGCAGGAGAATTGGAGCAGTACTTC. This encodes CSAGELEQYF.

The chain couples TRBV2 to TRBJ2-5; no clear D gene. The V gene's germline CDR1 is SNHLY and CDR2 FYNNEI. CDR3 length: 11 residues. CDR3 DNA: TGTGCTAGAGAGACGGCGGTGACCCAGTACTTC. Its translation is CARETAVTQYF.

This clonotype has a count of ten or more. The chain is built from TRBV25-1 and TRBJ1-3, with no clear D. The CDR3 extends over 13 amino acids. Germline CDR1 MGHDK, CDR2 SYGVNS. The germline V and J ends were trimmed by 8 bases and 0 bases, with 8 bases remaining between them. CDR3 residues: CASGPNSGNTIYF. Written as DNA, the CDR3 is TGTGCCAGCGGGCCCAACTCTGGAAACACCATATATTTT.

J is TRBJ1-4 and V is TRBV14; TRBD1 is a possible D gene (5 bases). Trimming shortened V by 3 bases and J by 5 bases, and 13 bases separated the two germline ends. CDR1 SGHDN and CDR2 FVKESK come from the germline V gene. The CDR3 has 15 amino acids. CDR3 sequence: CASSQSTDLNEKLFF. CDR3 in DNA: TGTGCCAGCAGCCAGTCGACAGACTTAAATGAAAAACTGTTTTTT. The variable domain in full, with the rest retrieved from reference TRBV14 and TRBJ1-4, is EAGVTQFPSHSVIEKGQTVTLRCDPISGHDNLYWYRRVMGKEIKFLLHFVKESKQDESGMPNNRFLAERTGGTYSTLKVQPAELEDSGVYFCASSQSTDLNEKLFFGSGTQLSVL.

This clonotype was counted many times. The rearrangement uses TRBV2 and TRBJ1-6, with D perhaps matching TRBD1 (6 bases). Germline V gene sequence: CDR1 SNHLY, CDR2 FYNNEI. V lost 4 bases to trimming and J lost 14 bases, with 12 bases between them. The CDR3 contains 12 residues. DNA of the CDR3: TGTGCCAGCAGTGTGACAGGCGGCACCCTCCACTTT. Protein product: CASSVTGGTLHF.

The chain recombines TRBV29-1 with TRBJ2-7; 10 bases align to TRBD2. Germline assignment: CDR1 SQVTM and CDR2 ANQGSEA. V lost 8 bases and J lost 5; bases outside the gene matches: 12. The CDR3 consists of 14 residues. This CDR3 is CSLAASGSTDEQYF. The DNA for the CDR3 is TGCAGCTTAGCGGCTAGCGGGAGTACCGACGAGCAGTACTTC.

This clonotype was picked up many times. The V and J genes are TRBV7-9 and TRBJ2-7; D uncertain. Trimming cost V 5 bases and J 0 bases, with 5 bases left between them. This CDR3 is 12 amino acids long. CDR1 is SEHNR, CDR2 FQNEAQ, per germline (reference sequence). CDR3 nucleotide sequence: TGTGCCAGCAGCCTTACCTCCTACGAGCAGTACTTC. It yields the protein CASSLTSYEQYF.

The chain links TRBV5-1 to TRBJ2-5; 12 bases agree with TRBD2. V shed 4 bases, J shed 5 bases, and the junction held 9 bases outside the gene matches. Germline V lookup: CDR1 SGHRS, CDR2 YFSETQ. The CDR3 totals 16 residues. Here the CDR3 reads CASSRRTSGARETQYF. The CDR3 bases are TGCGCCAGCAGCCGACGGACTAGCGGGGCGAGGGAGACCCAGTACTTC.

At least ten counts were recorded for this clonotype. The chain combines TRBV7-2 with TRBJ2-5; 11 bases line up with TRBD2. Germline V gene data show CDR1 as SGHTA and CDR2 as FQGNSA. With V trimmed by 5 bases and J by 5 bases, 10 bases remained unmatched. The CDR3 is 16 amino acids. As DNA, the CDR3 is TGTGCCAGCAGCCCCTTGCTAGCGGGAGGATCGGAGACCCAGTACTTC. Translated, it gives CASSPLLAGGSETQYF.

This clonotype was counted many times. V gene TRBV10-3 combines with J gene TRBJ1-1; D unresolved. Deletions cut 10 bases from V and 1 base from J, with 13 bases between. Germline loops: CDR1 ENHRY, CDR2 SYGVKD. CDR3 length equals 13 residues. The CDR3 DNA follows: TGTGCCACTCGTGAGAACACGAACACTGAAGCTTTCTTT. Protein product: CATRENTNTEAFF.

The chain couples TRBV7-6 to TRBJ1-1; 8 nucleotides align to TRBD1. The CDR3 has 16 residues. Looked up from germline, CDR1 is SGHVS and CDR2 is FNYEAQ. V dropped 1 base and J dropped 5; count of bases not matched to a gene: 9. The CDR3 protein is CASSLGVGTGGTEAFF. The CDR3 DNA reads TGTGCCAGCAGCTTAGGCGTAGGGACAGGTGGGACTGAAGCTTTCTTT.

V is TRBV7-9 and J is TRBJ2-7; TRBD1 matches at 10 bases. The CDR3 runs to 17 residues. CDR1 SEHNR and CDR2 FQNEAQ come from the germline V gene (reference sequence). V shed 5 bases and J 3 bases; nucleotides not matched to a gene: 13. Written as DNA, the CDR3 is TGTGCCAGCAGCCAAGGGGGACAGGGGTTTTCCGTCTACGAGCAGTACTTC. Its translation is CASSQGGQGFSVYEQYF. Complete variable domain (other parts from reference TRBV7-9 and TRBJ2-7): DTGVSQNPRHKITKRGQNVTFRCDPISEHNRLYWYRQTLGQGPEFLTYFQNEAQLEKSRLLSDRFSAERPKGSFSTLEIQRTEQGDSAMYLCASSQGGQGFSVYEQYFGPGTRLTVT.

Details on this clonotype: A much larger clonotype is one base distant, so this may be a read error. The chain carries TRBV29-1 and TRBJ2-2, with 7 nucleotides matching TRBD2. Germline values: CDR1 SQVTM, CDR2 ANQGSEA. The CDR3 length is 16 residues. Unmatched junction bases numbered 8, after V lost 4 bases and J lost 0 bases. CDR3 loop: CSVAGNGRSNTGELFF. CDR3 nucleotide sequence: TGCAGCGTTGCTGGTAACGGGAGGTCGAACACCGGGGAGCTGTTTTTT.

In this sample, this clonotype turned up a few times. The chain joins TRBV7-9 to TRBJ2-5, with 7 bases matching TRBD2. This CDR3 comprises 15 residues. Unmatched junction bases numbered 5, after V lost 3 bases and J lost 1 base. Germline V lookup: CDR1 SEHNR, CDR2 FQNEAQ (reference sequence). CDR3 sequence reads: CASSLWGGGQETQYF. The CDR3 region has the DNA TGTGCCAGCAGCTTGTGGGGGGGAGGCCAAGAGACCCAGTACTTC.

This clonotype was observed many times. The V call is TRBV7-8, the J call TRBJ1-2; D may be TRBD1 (5 bases). This CDR3 is built from 13 residues. V was shortened by 1 base and J by 6 bases, with 9 bases between the two germline ends. The germline gives CDR1 SGHVS, CDR2 FQNEAQ. The CDR3 nucleotides are TGTGCCAGCAGCTTAGAGGGGTACGATGGCTACACCTTC. Amino acid sequence: CASSLEGYDGYTF.

This clonotype was seen many times. This chain links TRBV12-3 or TRBV12-4 with TRBJ1-1, with D uncertain. V lost 4 bases to trimming and J lost 3 bases, with 3 bases between them. The CDR3 has 11 residues. CDR3 protein: CASSSYTEAFF. The CDR3 DNA is TGTGCCAGCAGTTCGTACACTGAAGCTTTCTTT.